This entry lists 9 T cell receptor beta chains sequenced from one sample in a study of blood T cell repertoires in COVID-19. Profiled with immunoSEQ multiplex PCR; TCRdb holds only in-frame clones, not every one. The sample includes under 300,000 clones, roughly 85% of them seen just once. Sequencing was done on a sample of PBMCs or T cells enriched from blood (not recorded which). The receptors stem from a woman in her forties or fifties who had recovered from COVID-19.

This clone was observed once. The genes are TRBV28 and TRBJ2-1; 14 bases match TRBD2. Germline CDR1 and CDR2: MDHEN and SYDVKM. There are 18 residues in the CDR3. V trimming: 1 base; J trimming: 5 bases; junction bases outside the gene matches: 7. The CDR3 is CASSLFPGTSGSHNEQFF. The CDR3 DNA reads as TGTGCCAGCAGTTTATTTCCGGGGACTAGCGGGAGTCACAATGAGCAGTTCTTC.

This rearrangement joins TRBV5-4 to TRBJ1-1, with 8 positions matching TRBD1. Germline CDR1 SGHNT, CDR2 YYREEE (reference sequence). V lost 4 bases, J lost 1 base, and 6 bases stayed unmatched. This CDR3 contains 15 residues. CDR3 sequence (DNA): TGTGCCAGCAGCCCGAGAGGGACAGGGAACACTGAAGCTTTCTTT. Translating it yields CASSPRGTGNTEAFF.

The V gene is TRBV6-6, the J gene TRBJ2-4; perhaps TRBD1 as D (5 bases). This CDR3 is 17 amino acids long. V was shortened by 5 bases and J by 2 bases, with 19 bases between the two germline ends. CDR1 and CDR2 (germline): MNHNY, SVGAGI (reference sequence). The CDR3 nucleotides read TGTGCCAGCAGTCCCTGGACACCCAATGGGTCCAAAAACATTCAGTACTTC. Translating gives CASSPWTPNGSKNIQYF.

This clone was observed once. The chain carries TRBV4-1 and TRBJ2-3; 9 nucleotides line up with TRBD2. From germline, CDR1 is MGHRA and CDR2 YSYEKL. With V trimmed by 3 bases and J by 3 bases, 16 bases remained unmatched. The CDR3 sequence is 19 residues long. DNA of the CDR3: TGCGCCAGCAGCCAGTTCCTAGCGGGAACGGGGTTAGGAACAGATACGCAGTATTTT. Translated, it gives CASSQFLAGTGLGTDTQYF.

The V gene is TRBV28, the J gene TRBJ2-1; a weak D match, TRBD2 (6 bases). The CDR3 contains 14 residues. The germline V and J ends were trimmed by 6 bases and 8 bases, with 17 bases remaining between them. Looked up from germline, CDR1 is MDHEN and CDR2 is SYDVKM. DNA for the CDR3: TGTGCCAGCAGCCCTAGCGCCCCCCAATATGAGCAGTTCTTC. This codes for CASSPSAPQYEQFF.

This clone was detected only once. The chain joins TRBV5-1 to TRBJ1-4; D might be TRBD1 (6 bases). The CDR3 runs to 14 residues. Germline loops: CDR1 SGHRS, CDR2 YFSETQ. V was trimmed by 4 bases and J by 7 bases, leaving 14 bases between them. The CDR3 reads CASSKGEVGEKLFF. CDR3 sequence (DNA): TGCGCCAGCAGCAAGGGGGAAGTTGGTGAAAAACTGTTTTTT.

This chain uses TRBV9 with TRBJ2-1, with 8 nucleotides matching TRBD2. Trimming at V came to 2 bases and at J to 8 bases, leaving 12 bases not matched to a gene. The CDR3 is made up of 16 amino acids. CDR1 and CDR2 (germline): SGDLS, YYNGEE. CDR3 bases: TGTGCCAGCAGCGTCACCGTCCCGGGACTAGGCGATGAGCAGTTCTTC. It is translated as CASSVTVPGLGDEQFF.

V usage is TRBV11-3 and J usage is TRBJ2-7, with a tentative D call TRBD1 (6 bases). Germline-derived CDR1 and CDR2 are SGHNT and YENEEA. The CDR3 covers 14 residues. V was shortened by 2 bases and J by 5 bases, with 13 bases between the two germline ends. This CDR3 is CASSLNQGSHEQYF. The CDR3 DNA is TGTGCCAGCAGCTTAAACCAGGGGTCCCACGAGCAGTACTTC.

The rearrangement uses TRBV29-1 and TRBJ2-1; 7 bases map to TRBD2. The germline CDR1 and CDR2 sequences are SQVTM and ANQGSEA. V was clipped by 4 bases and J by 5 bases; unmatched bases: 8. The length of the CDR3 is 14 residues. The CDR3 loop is CSVVWAGAHNEQFF. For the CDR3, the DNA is TGCAGCGTTGTATGGGCGGGAGCCCACAATGAGCAGTTCTTC.